This T cell receptor (beta chain) was identified in a study of blood T cell repertoires in COVID-19. Overall study: Spain, Italy and the United States supplied samples that represented acute and convalescent COVID-19. PBMCs, B-cell-depleted T cells, or T cells were the source of the cDNA or gDNA that made up the material.

Per the study methods: It was from reference gene primer amplification that nucleated cell counts were estimated. Generated by immunoSEQ multiplex PCR, the TCRdb table keeps only in-frame clones and is missing some. V, J and clone size reflect that table, while D and trimming were determined from the DNA. This sample has some 400,000 clones, with roughly nine tenths found just once. Cohort allocation depended upon clinical history that participants reported. Germline CDR1 reads GTSNPN; CDR2 reads SVGIG (reference sequence). There are 13 residues in the CDR3. With 0 bases removed from V and 4 bases from J, the gap between germline ends came to 7 bases.

The chain uses TRBV30 and TRBJ1-5; the D is unclear. The material sequenced was PBMCs or T cells enriched from blood (not recorded which). This TCR was sampled from a man aged 25-40 years who had recovered from COVID-19. The CDR3 is CAWSVSLNQPQHF. In DNA form, the CDR3 reads TGTGCCTGGAGTGTATCCCTAAATCAGCCCCAGCATTTT.